The 19 T cell receptor beta chains presented below share a single source sample, sequenced in a study of T cells in Graves' hyperthyroidism and ophthalmopathy. RNA transcripts yielded amplified TCR beta CDR3 regions. When the TCR CDR3 underwent first-round RT-PCR, the HTBI primer set was used. One entry per CDR3 protein results from TCRdb running MiXCR on the multiplex PCR reads. The table includes hundreds of thousands of distinct CDR3 sequences, less than 25% detected once. The sequenced material came from blood. The receptors come from a man aged 25-45 years with Graves' ophthalmopathy.

This clonotype was detected ten times or more. V gene TRBV20-1 combines with J gene TRBJ2-7; TRBD1 matches at 9 bases. V was pared by 6 bases and J by 5 bases, with 11 bases of the junction left unmatched. The CDR3 is 14 residues long. Germline V gene data show CDR1 as DFQATT and CDR2 as SNEGSKA (reference sequence). CDR3 DNA: TGCAGTGCGGGAATCAACAGGGGGCTCAACGAGCAGTACTTC. It encodes CSAGINRGLNEQYF.

This clonotype showed up just once. CDR3 nucleotides: TGTGCCAGCAGCCAAGGACATCAAGAGACCCAGTACTTC. Translating it yields CASSQGHQETQYF. The J gene is TRBJ2-5, the V gene TRBV16; TRBD1 is a possible D gene (5 bases). The CDR3 has 13 amino acids. Trimming shortened V by 2 bases and J by 2 bases, and 6 bases separated the two germline ends. The germline V gene encodes CDR1 KGHSY and CDR2 FQNENV.

This clonotype has just a few counts. V is TRBV3-1 and J is TRBJ2-7, with TRBD2 matching 14 bases. The V segment lost 4 bases and the J segment 4 bases; nucleotides outside the gene matches: 18. In germline, CDR1 is LGHDT, CDR2 YNNKEL (reference sequence). This CDR3 is built from 20 residues. In DNA, the CDR3 is TGTGCCAGCAGCCCTCTCCCGGGACTAGCGGGAGAGATTAGGGCGTACGAGCAGTACTTC. This codes for CASSPLPGLAGEIRAYEQYF.

This clonotype was seen only a few times. The rearrangement joins TRBV27 to TRBJ2-3; D gene ambiguous. This CDR3 has 14 amino acids. Germline CDR1 and CDR2: MNHEY and SMNVEV (reference sequence). V lost 3 bases and J 0 bases, leaving 7 bases between the germline ends. The CDR3: CASSFYPSTDTQYF. DNA of the CDR3: TGTGCCAGCAGTTTTTACCCGAGCACAGATACGCAGTATTTT.

The J gene is TRBJ1-2, the V gene TRBV12-3 or TRBV12-4; 7 nucleotides match TRBD1. V was pared by 6 bases and J by 6 bases, with 4 bases of the junction left unmatched. The CDR3 spans 12 residues. CDR3 residues: CASSYRGNGYTF. CDR3 nucleotides: TGTGCCAGCAGCTACAGGGGCAATGGCTACACCTTC.

The rearrangement joins TRBV4-1 to TRBJ2-3, with a tentative D call TRBD2 (6 bases). Germline V CDR1 and CDR2: MGHRA, YSYEKL. Trimming left V 0 bases short and J 2 bases short, with 24 bases between. This CDR3 has 20 amino acids. CDR3 residues: CASSQEGPPRMRTTTDTQYF. As DNA, the CDR3 is TGCGCCAGCAGCCAAGAAGGGCCCCCAAGAATGAGGACTACCACAGATACGCAGTATTTT.

The chain couples TRBV27 to TRBJ2-6; D remains ambiguous. Trimming pared 2 bases from V and 3 bases from J, leaving 5 bases between. The CDR3 sequence is 14 residues long. Per germline, CDR1 MNHEY and CDR2 SMNVEV (reference sequence). The chain's CDR3 is CASSLLGGANVLTF. CDR3 in DNA: TGTGCCAGCAGTTTACTTGGTGGGGCCAACGTCCTGACTTTC.

This clonotype was detected ten times or more. The chain has TRBV9 and TRBJ2-7; perhaps TRBD2 as D (5 bases). The germline V gene has CDR1 SGDLS and CDR2 YYNGEE. The CDR3 contains 15 residues. V was trimmed by 0 bases and J by 7 bases, leaving 17 bases between them. CDR3 DNA sequence: TGTGCCAGCAGCGTAGCTGGTCGGGGATCAGATGAGCAGTACTTC. Protein sequence: CASSVAGRGSDEQYF.

The gene calls are TRBV24-1 and TRBJ2-3; TRBD2 matches at 16 bases. V lost 7 bases to trimming and J lost 4 bases; unmatched junction nucleotides: 13. Germline loops: CDR1 KGHDR, CDR2 SFDVKD. CDR3 length equals 19 residues. CDR3 sequence (DNA): TGTGCCACCAGCTTCCCGGGACTAGCGGGAGGGCAAATGGCAGATACGCAGTATTTT. As protein: CATSFPGLAGGQMADTQYF.

This clonotype showed up just a few times. CDR3 nucleotide sequence: TGTGCCAGCAGTGGTAGCGTATCCTACAATGAGCAGTTCTTC. The encoded protein is CASSGSVSYNEQFF. The J gene is TRBJ2-1, the V gene TRBV2; perhaps TRBD2 as D (5 bases). V dropped 4 bases and J dropped 1 base, with 8 bases sitting between them. The CDR3 sequence is 14 residues long. Germline V gene sequence: CDR1 SNHLY, CDR2 FYNNEI.

This clonotype was picked up many times. This chain uses TRBV28 with TRBJ2-1, with D tentatively TRBD1 (8 bases). From germline, CDR1 is MDHEN and CDR2 SYDVKM. CDR3 length: 16 residues. V was trimmed by 10 bases and J by 1 base, leaving 20 bases between them. The CDR3 is CATGTGGAGSYNEQFF. The CDR3 DNA follows: TGTGCCACCGGAACAGGGGGGGCGGGATCCTACAATGAGCAGTTCTTC.

This clonotype came up many times. The CDR3 nucleotides are TGTGCCAGCAGTTTAGGGGTAGGTCAGGAAGCTTTCTTT. This sequence encodes CASSLGVGQEAFF. This chain joins TRBV12-3 or TRBV12-4 and TRBJ1-1; D not certain. CDR3 length: 13 residues. V lost 1 base and J lost 8, with 11 bases in between.

Written as DNA, the CDR3 is TGCAGCGTTGCGAGTAGCGGGAGCAATGAGCAGTTCTTC. Translating gives CSVASSGSNEQFF. This rearrangement joins TRBV29-1 to TRBJ2-1, with 9 bases aligning to TRBD2. J gave up 6 bases and V 4 bases, and 4 bases lay outside the gene matches. Germline V gene sequence: CDR1 SQVTM, CDR2 ANQGSEA. The CDR3 length is 13 residues.

There are many counts of this clonotype. This rearrangement joins TRBV7-3 to TRBJ2-3; D unclear. V was trimmed by 5 bases and J by 6 bases, leaving 12 bases between them. This CDR3 spans 13 amino acids. CDR1 SGHTA and CDR2 FQGTGA come from the germline V gene. In DNA, the CDR3 is TGTGCCAGCAGCCAAAATCATGGCGATACGCAGTATTTT. This gives the protein CASSQNHGDTQYF.

Ten or more counts support this clonotype. The chain combines TRBV11-1 with TRBJ2-1; 9 nucleotides line up with TRBD2. The CDR3 is made up of 19 amino acids. The J segment lost 3 bases and the V segment lost 2 bases, leaving 14 bases of the junction unmatched. From germline, CDR1 is SGHAT and CDR2 FQDESV (reference sequence). CDR3 sequence: CASSLFPFGREGFYNEQFF. DNA of the CDR3: TGTGCCAGCAGCTTATTCCCCTTTGGGCGGGAGGGATTCTACAATGAGCAGTTCTTC.

The chain combines TRBV9 with TRBJ2-1; the D is unclear. Trimming pared 3 bases from V and 8 bases from J, leaving 15 bases between. Per germline, CDR1 SGDLS and CDR2 YYNGEE. This CDR3 region has 14 residues. Written as DNA, the CDR3 is TGTGCCAGCAGCGCGAGAGTAGGGCTGGATGAGCAGTTCTTC. Its translation is CASSARVGLDEQFF.

A few counts support this clonotype. The chain has TRBV19 and TRBJ1-6; 8 bases are a match to TRBD1. Germline V CDR1 and CDR2: LNHDA, SQIVND (reference sequence). V shed 3 bases and J 6 bases; nucleotides not matched to a gene: 4. There are 15 residues in the CDR3. CDR3 DNA: TGTGCCAGTAGTATTCAGCAGGGGGCTAATTCACCCCTCCACTTT. It specifies CASSIQQGANSPLHF. Complete variable domain (other parts from reference TRBV19 and TRBJ1-6): DGGITQSPKYLFRKEGQNVTLSCEQNLNHDAMYWYRQDPGQGLRLIYYSQIVNDFQKGDIAEGYSVSREKKESFPLTVTSAQKNPTAFYLCASSIQQGANSPLHFGNGTRLTVT.

In this sample, this clonotype turned up a few times. The rearrangement uses TRBV25-1 and TRBJ2-7, with a possible D match to TRBD2 (6 bases). Between the trimmed V and J ends, which lost 3 bases and 2 bases, there was a span of 14 bases. This CDR3 spans 15 amino acids. The germline CDR1 and CDR2 sequences are MGHDK and SYGVNS. CDR3: CASSDRGTWPYEQYF. The CDR3 nucleotides read TGTGCCAGCAGTGATCGGGGGACGTGGCCCTACGAGCAGTACTTC.

This clonotype was seen ten or more times. The chain recombines TRBV5-1 with TRBJ2-1; 7 nucleotides match TRBD2. J was trimmed by 8 bases and V by 4 bases; bases with no gene match: 6. This CDR3 is 13 amino acids long. The germline gives CDR1 SGHRS, CDR2 YFSETQ. The CDR3 DNA sequence: TGCGCCAGCAGCGTCGGGACTATGGATGAGCAGTTCTTC. This sequence encodes CASSVGTMDEQFF.